Each of the 28 T cell receptor beta chains below was sequenced from the same sample in a study of Ad26.COV2.S vaccination and SARS-CoV-2 variants. Assay used: immunoSEQ multiplex PCR; TCRdb lists only in-frame clones, some missing. Among about 680,000 clones, around 89% were seen once, and the ten largest hold about 1.5%. As for treatment: some 20 received Ad26.COV2.S at low or high dose, single or two shots; about 5 received placebo; per-sample allocation not given. Following the first vaccine or placebo injection, samples were taken on day 63. The sample consisted of peripheral blood, taken in a trial of Ad26.COV2.S vaccine versus placebo. Receptors were obtained from a person aged 18 to 65 who received the Ad26.COV2.S COVID-19 vaccine or a placebo.

The J gene is TRBJ1-1, the V gene TRBV11-3; D might be TRBD1 (6 bases). The V gene lost 3 bases and the J gene lost 4 bases, with 9 bases spanning the gap. The CDR3 loop spans 13 amino acids. The germline gives CDR1 SGHNT, CDR2 YENEEA. The CDR3 loop reads CASSLQGITEAFF. The CDR3 region has the DNA TGTGCCAGCAGCTTGCAGGGGATCACTGAAGCTTTCTTT.

The rearrangement joins TRBV20-1 to TRBJ2-5; D call uncertain. V gave up 3 bases and J gave up 4 bases, with 9 bases separating them. Germline assignment: CDR1 DFQATT and CDR2 SNEGSKA (reference sequence). The CDR3 covers 12 residues. In DNA form, the CDR3 reads TGCAGTGCTAGTACGGGTAGAGAGACCCAGTACTTC. This translates into CSASTGRETQYF.

Worth noting for this clone: Other DNA sequences in the same sample also yield this CDR3. This chain uses TRBV3-1 (or the pseudogene TRBV3-2) with TRBJ2-2; D perhaps matches TRBD2 (5 bases). V was trimmed by 2 bases and J by 4 bases, leaving 5 bases between them. The CDR3 loop spans 13 amino acids. Germline CDR1 reads LGHDT; CDR2 reads YNNKEL (reference sequence). CDR3 region: CASSQRGTGELFF. In DNA, the CDR3 is TGTGCCAGCAGCCAACGGGGCACCGGGGAGCTGTTTTTT.

This clone appeared a single time. Other nucleotide sequences in the sample specify the same CDR3. The chain links TRBV7-9 to TRBJ2-3; D is uncertain. This CDR3 region has 14 residues. Germline loops: CDR1 SEHNR, CDR2 FQNEAQ (reference sequence). Trimming stripped 1 base from V and 2 bases from J, with 7 bases between. The CDR3 nucleotides read TGTGCCAGCAGCTTAGGCGGATTCACAGATACGCAGTATTTT. It translates to CASSLGGFTDTQYF. Based on the CDR3 plus reference TRBV7-9 and TRBJ2-3, the full variable domain is DTGVSQNPRHKITKRGQNVTFRCDPISEHNRLYWYRQTLGQGPEFLTYFQNEAQLEKSRLLSDRFSAERPKGSFSTLEIQRTEQGDSAMYLCASSLGGFTDTQYFGPGTRLTVL.

The chain carries TRBV30 and TRBJ2-1, with D perhaps TRBD2 (6 bases). Deletions cut 1 base from V and 7 bases from J, with 17 bases between. The CDR3 loop spans 15 amino acids. CDR1 and CDR2 (germline): GTSNPN, SVGIG (reference sequence). CDR3 DNA sequence: TGTGCCTGGAGTGGGGGAGGCAGTAAACAGAATGAGCAGTTCTTC. It is translated as CAWSGGGSKQNEQFF.

The V gene is TRBV15, the J gene TRBJ1-5; no reliable D call. V was cut by 3 bases and J by 3 bases, with 9 bases left in between. The CDR3 consists of 14 residues. The V gene's germline CDR1 is LNHNV and CDR2 YYDKDF (reference sequence). CDR3 sequence reads: CATSRPGSNQPQHF. CDR3 DNA sequence: TGTGCCACCAGCAGGCCGGGGTCCAATCAGCCCCAGCATTTT.

CDR3 region: CASSNLGGQPQHF. CDR3 in DNA: TGTGCCAGTAGTAACCTTGGGGGACAGCCCCAGCATTTT. The J gene is TRBJ1-5, the V gene TRBV19, with a tentative D call TRBD1 (5 bases). V was pared by 4 bases and J by 7 bases, with 11 bases between. This CDR3 spans 13 amino acids. CDR1 is LNHDA and CDR2 is SQIVND in the germline V gene (reference sequence).

This chain uses TRBV6-2 or TRBV6-3 with TRBJ2-5, with TRBD1 matching over 7 bases. Germline CDR1 MNHEY, CDR2 SVGEGT. Trimming removed 1 base from V and 2 bases from J; junction bases left unmatched: 4. CDR3 length equals 15 residues. The CDR3 region has the DNA TGTGCCAGCAGTTACTGGGGGACAGAGCAAGAGACCCAGTACTTC. Its translation: CASSYWGTEQETQYF.

The rearrangement joins TRBV11-3 to TRBJ2-7; D is undetermined. The V gene lost 2 bases and the J gene lost 3 bases, with 8 bases spanning the gap. Germline loops: CDR1 SGHNT, CDR2 YENEEA. The CDR3 runs to 13 residues. CDR3 loop: CASSLTPDYEQYF. CDR3 nucleotides: TGTGCCAGCAGCTTAACCCCCGACTACGAGCAGTACTTC.

The chain joins TRBV9 to TRBJ2-5, with 9 bases that match TRBD1. In germline, CDR1 is SGDLS, CDR2 YYNGEE. CDR3 length: 14 amino acids. With 4 bases clipped from V and 4 bases from J, the junction kept 5 bases outside the gene matches. Here the CDR3 reads CASSSRTGAETQYF. CDR3 DNA sequence: TGTGCCAGCAGCTCACGGACAGGGGCAGAGACCCAGTACTTC.

This chain joins TRBV19 and TRBJ1-6, with a weak D call TRBD1 (5 bases). The CDR3 has 15 amino acids. Germline-derived CDR1 and CDR2 are LNHDA and SQIVND (reference sequence). The V gene lost 6 bases and the J gene lost 6 bases, with 15 bases spanning the gap. The CDR3 spells CASSREAASNSPLHF. In nucleotides, the CDR3 is TGTGCCAGTAGCAGGGAGGCCGCTTCTAATTCACCCCTCCACTTT.

The rearrangement links TRBV9 to TRBJ1-1, with 11 bases aligning to TRBD1. CDR1 is SGDLS and CDR2 is YYNGEE in the germline V gene. The CDR3 length is 16 residues. V lost 3 bases, J lost 4 bases, and 8 bases stayed unmatched. CDR3 DNA: TGTGCCAGCAGCGCATACTCCGGGACAGGGGGCACTGAAGCTTTCTTT. It yields the protein CASSAYSGTGGTEAFF.

The V call is TRBV2, the J call TRBJ2-1, with a weak D call TRBD2 (5 bases). Trimming pared 5 bases from V and 3 bases from J, leaving 14 bases between. This CDR3 has 15 amino acids. Per the germline V gene, CDR1 is SNHLY and CDR2 is FYNNEI. The CDR3 nucleotides are TGTGCCAGCAGTCTATCAACCGGGGTCTACAATGAGCAGTTCTTC. The encoded protein is CASSLSTGVYNEQFF. The whole variable domain, remainder taken from reference TRBV2 and TRBJ2-1, is EPEVTQTPSHQVTQMGQEVILRCVPISNHLYFYWYRQILGQKVEFLVSFYNNEISEKSEIFDDQFSVERPDGSNFTLKIRSTKLEDSAMYFCASSLSTGVYNEQFFGPGTRLTVL.

The gene calls are TRBV21-1 and TRBJ2-3; the table gives TRBD2 as D, unverified against the DNA. TRBV21-1 is tagged as a pseudogene. The CDR3 is 15 residues long. The CDR3 protein is CASSLSGRGTDTQYF. For the CDR3, the DNA is TGTGCCAGCAGCTTAAGTGGCCGGGGCACAGATACGCAGTATTTT.

This chain links TRBV24-1 with TRBJ2-3; D gene unclear. Trimming left V 6 bases short and J 6 bases short, with 6 bases between. The length of the CDR3 is 11 residues. Germline V gives CDR1 KGHDR, CDR2 SFDVKD. The CDR3 DNA is TGTGCCACCAGTAAGTTCGATACGCAGTATTTT. Encoded protein: CATSKFDTQYF.

This clone was detected only once. This chain joins TRBV7-9 and TRBJ2-2, with D possibly being TRBD2 (7 bases). The CDR3 contains 18 residues. V lost 2 bases to trimming and J lost 5 bases, with 21 bases between them. The germline gives CDR1 SEHNR, CDR2 FQNEAQ (reference sequence). In nucleotides, the CDR3 is TGTGCCAGCAGCTTAAGGTCCTCCGGGGGGCAAAGGACCGGGGAGCTGTTTTTT. Its protein is CASSLRSSGGQRTGELFF.

This rearrangement joins TRBV4-2 to TRBJ2-7; D is ambiguous. This CDR3 has 14 residues. The germline V gene encodes CDR1 LGHNA and CDR2 YNFKEQ. The V and J ends lost 4 bases and 7 bases respectively, with 17 bases between them. The CDR3 protein is CASSPSVTADEQYF. The CDR3 region has the DNA TGTGCCAGCAGCCCCTCAGTCACCGCCGATGAGCAGTACTTC.

This chain connects TRBV24-1 to TRBJ2-2; no definite D call. Germline CDR1 reads KGHDR; CDR2 reads SFDVKD. Between the trimmed V and J ends, which lost 5 bases and 1 base, there was a span of 7 bases. This CDR3 comprises 14 residues. The CDR3 DNA sequence: TGTGCCACCAGTGCTACCAAGAACACCGGGGAGCTGTTTTTT. Encoded protein: CATSATKNTGELFF.

Comments on this clone: At the DNA level, this CDR3 is encoded by other sequences in the same sample as well. This chain links TRBV5-1 with TRBJ2-2; D tentatively reads TRBD1 or TRBD2 (5 bases each). Germline CDR1 is SGHRS and CDR2 is YFSETQ. The V and J ends lost 4 bases and 1 base respectively, with 11 bases between them. This CDR3 is 15 amino acids long. In DNA, the CDR3 is TGCGCCAGCAGCCTGGGACGAGGGAACACCGGGGAGCTGTTTTTT. Its protein product is CASSLGRGNTGELFF.

The chain recombines TRBV19 with TRBJ2-3; the D is unclear. Germline lookup yields CDR1 LNHDA and CDR2 SQIVND (reference sequence). This CDR3 has 13 residues. V lost 11 bases to trimming and J lost 2 bases, with 14 bases between them. As DNA, the CDR3 is TGTGCCGTAAAGCCCTCGTACACAGATACGCAGTATTTT. Residues: CAVKPSYTDTQYF.

The CDR3 spells CASSVEGSSYEQYF. As DNA, the CDR3 is TGTGCCAGCAGTGTAGAAGGTTCCTCCTACGAGCAGTACTTC. The chain carries TRBV6-4 and TRBJ2-7; D gene uncertain. Between the trimmed V and J ends, which lost 4 bases and 0 bases, there was a span of 10 bases. This CDR3 is 14 amino acids long. Germline lookup yields CDR1 MRHNA and CDR2 SNTAGT.

V gene TRBV2 combines with J gene TRBJ2-2; a weak D match, TRBD1 (5 bases). The length of the CDR3 is 12 residues. Trimming pared 8 bases from V and 6 bases from J, leaving 10 bases between. Germline-derived CDR1 and CDR2 are SNHLY and FYNNEI. The DNA for the CDR3 is TGTGCCAGCCTAAAGGGGTCCGGGGAGCTGTTTTTT. This translates into CASLKGSGELFF.

The chain employs TRBV23-1 and TRBJ2-7, with TRBD2 matching over 8 bases. TRBV23-1 is annotated as an ORF whose role is uncertain. CDR3 length equals 13 residues. Losses at the gene ends were 7 bases for V and 5 bases for J; bases not matched to a gene: 7. In DNA, the CDR3 is TGCGCCAGCACCCGGGGGGGAATGGACGAGCAGTACTTC. It specifies CASTRGGMDEQYF.

The V and J genes are TRBV19 and TRBJ2-2; perhaps TRBD1 as D (6 bases). Germline V lookup: CDR1 LNHDA, CDR2 SQIVND (reference sequence). Trimming removed 7 bases at V and 7 bases at J, with 13 bases between. The CDR3 is 13 residues long. In DNA, the CDR3 is TGTGCCAGTACTTTGGGACATCTCGGGGAGCTGTTTTTT. Its protein product is CASTLGHLGELFF. Variable domain in full (rest from reference TRBV19 and TRBJ2-2): DGGITQSPKYLFRKEGQNVTLSCEQNLNHDAMYWYRQDPGQGLRLIYYSQIVNDFQKGDIAEGYSVSREKKESFPLTVTSAQKNPTAFYLCASTLGHLGELFFGEGSRLTVL.

The rearrangement joins TRBV6-2 or TRBV6-3 to TRBJ1-5; no clear D gene. The CDR3 contains 12 residues. Germline V gene lookup returns CDR1 MNHEY and CDR2 SVGEGT. V was trimmed by 5 bases and J by 6 bases, leaving 8 bases between them. The CDR3 DNA is TGTGCCAGCAGTAAAGATAGTCAGCCCCAGCATTTT. Its protein product is CASSKDSQPQHF.

The V call is TRBV7-6, the J call TRBJ2-3, with TRBD2 identical over 14 bases. Per germline, CDR1 SGHVS and CDR2 FNYEAQ. The CDR3 contains 18 residues. V lost 5 bases and J lost 0; bases outside the gene matches: 7. CDR3 protein: CASSRGLAGGVSTDTQYF. Written as DNA, the CDR3 is TGTGCCAGCAGCCGAGGACTAGCGGGAGGAGTTAGCACAGATACGCAGTATTTT.

Concerning this clone itself: Other DNA variants within this sample encode the same CDR3. The chain employs TRBV11-2 and TRBJ2-3; 8 nucleotides line up with TRBD2. CDR1 is SGHAT and CDR2 is FQNNGV in the germline V gene. The V segment lost 8 bases and the J segment 2 bases; nucleotides outside the gene matches: 6. The CDR3 runs 14 residues. The CDR3 DNA follows: TGTGCCAGCTCTCTGCGGGGGGACACAGATACGCAGTATTTT. Its translation is CASSLRGDTDTQYF.

The chain employs TRBV15 and TRBJ2-5; D unresolved. This CDR3 has 13 amino acids. Trimming took 2 bases from V and 7 from J, leaving 11 bases between them. Germline V gene lookup returns CDR1 LNHNV and CDR2 YYDKDF (reference sequence). DNA of the CDR3: TGTGCCACCAGCAGATCTCCGGTCGGGACCCAGTACTTC. The encoded protein is CATSRSPVGTQYF.